This T cell receptor beta chain was sequenced in a study of Tregs in tolerant kidney transplant recipients. Study background: CD4+CD25+CD127- cells came from approximately three-day belatacept mixed lymphocyte reactions, some with roughly 5-day graft donor restimulation. Antibodies separated recipient from donor cells. Regarding the study as a whole: Findings come from small patient numbers and require larger validation.

V lost 3 bases and J lost 0, with 8 bases in between. CDR3 size: 14 residues. Germline values: CDR1 WSHSY, CDR2 SAAADI. Assay: immunoSEQ multiplex PCR; the TCRdb copy retains only in-frame clones and omits some. The repertoire holds just under 45,000 clones, with about 95% as singletons. Note on this clone: As yet, its antigen is unknown.

This sequence joins TRBV10-2 and TRBJ1-1; D uncertain. Sequencing was carried out using Tregs from blood cultured with allogeneic cells. The sequence was collected from a human donor in good health. CDR3 bases: TGCGCCAGCAGTGATTATCGGTTGAACACTGAAGCTTTCTTT. It codes for CASSDYRLNTEAFF.